The 7 T cell receptor beta chains presented below share a single source sample, sequenced in a study of T-cell reconstitution after alpha-beta-depleted transplantation in children. A library of TCRbeta sequences, prepared with unique molecular identifiers, was generated. Each CDR3 protein is one row after TCRdb ran MiXCR on the PCR reads. In the table there are some 450,000 distinct CDR3 sequences, over 40% of which are singletons. Sequenced here: PBMCs, sampled before TCRalphabeta/CD19-depleted stem cell transplant. These receptors were taken from a girl aged 2-10 years with aplastic anemia, due to receive a stem cell transplant.

The V and J genes are TRBV20-1 and TRBJ2-1; TRBD2 matches 12 bases. Germline V lookup: CDR1 DFQATT, CDR2 SNEGSKA (reference sequence). The CDR3 consists of 13 residues. With 4 bases clipped from V and 6 bases from J, the junction kept 1 base outside the gene matches. The CDR3 nucleotides read TGCAGTGCTACGACTAGCGGGAGCAATGAGCAGTTCTTC. This translates into CSATTSGSNEQFF.

This chain joins TRBV7-6 and TRBJ2-3; D is undetermined. Per the germline V gene, CDR1 is SGHVS and CDR2 is FNYEAQ. CDR3 size: 16 residues. The V and J ends lost 5 bases and 0 bases respectively, with 15 bases between them. CDR3 in amino acids: CASSPTIVYSTDTQYF. CDR3 DNA: TGTGCCAGCAGCCCCACTATTGTCTATAGCACAGATACGCAGTATTTT.

Worth noting for this clonotype: A clone one base away is much larger, so this may be a read error. The chain uses TRBV12-3 or TRBV12-4 and TRBJ2-2, with 10 positions matching TRBD2. CDR3 size: 15 residues. CDR3 sequence reads: CASSPLAGAGGELLF. CDR3 DNA sequence: TGTGCCAGCAGTCCTCTAGCGGGAGCAGGCGGGGAGCTGCTTTTT.

CDR3 region: CASSSLSTSSYNEQFF. CDR3 DNA: TGCGCCAGCAGCTCCCTCTCGACTAGCAGCTACAATGAGCAGTTCTTC. The V call is TRBV5-1, the J call TRBJ2-1, with 7 bases identical to TRBD2. The J segment lost 3 bases and the V segment lost 3 bases, leaving 9 bases of the junction unmatched. From germline, CDR1 is SGHRS and CDR2 YFSETQ. The CDR3 has 16 amino acids.

The chain has TRBV7-9 and TRBJ2-3; 14 bases align to TRBD2. V shed 4 bases, J shed 3 bases, and the junction held 3 bases outside the gene matches. The CDR3 spans 16 residues. Germline CDR1 and CDR2: SEHNR and FQNEAQ (reference sequence). CDR3 bases: TGTGCCAGCAGCTCGGGACTAGCGGGAGTTACAGATACGCAGTATTTT. Protein sequence: CASSSGLAGVTDTQYF.

In this sample, this clonotype turned up many times. This chain connects TRBV20-1 to TRBJ1-5, with 10 bases lining up with TRBD1. The CDR3 extends over 17 amino acids. Germline CDR1 DFQATT, CDR2 SNEGSKA (reference sequence). V trimming: 5 bases; J trimming: 0 bases; junction bases outside the gene matches: 10. DNA of the CDR3: TGCAGTGCTGGAGGGGGGACAGGGGACCTTAGCAATCAGCCCCAGCATTTT. Its translation is CSAGGGTGDLSNQPQHF.

The sample holds a few counts of this clonotype. J is TRBJ1-1 and V is TRBV7-9; D not resolved. Trimming cost V 1 base and J 3 bases, with 9 bases left between them. Per germline, CDR1 SEHNR and CDR2 FQNEAQ (reference sequence). CDR3 length equals 14 residues. In DNA, the CDR3 is TGTGCCAGCAGCTTAGGATGGGCGTACACTGAAGCTTTCTTT. Protein product: CASSLGWAYTEAFF.